The rows below give T cell receptor beta chains drawn from one sample of a study of CD8 T cells in Susac syndrome. TCRdb redid the calling of the immunoSEQ multiplex PCR reads with MiXCR, one entry per CDR3 protein. The sample contains around 190,000 distinct CDR3 sequences, approximately 93% of which appear only once. What was sequenced was CD4+ T cells from PBMCs. All receptors derive from a human donor in good health. Each CDR3 is given with its conserved first and last residue. A D gene is named only where the DNA matches it firmly. Expanded clones are given a class, and other clones once, few, many or no size at all.

v_gene	j_gene	abundance	d_gene	CDR3nt	CDR3aa
TRBV27	TRBJ2-3	.	.	TGTGCCAGCAGTATGCAGGGAACAGATACGCAGTATTTT	CASSMQGTDTQYF
TRBV29-1	TRBJ2-5	.	TRBD2	TGCAGCGTTGTATTCTCGGCAGGGAGGGTTCGAAGTGATCGAGAGACCCAGTACTTC	CSVVFSAGRVRSDRETQYF
TRBV12-3/TRBV12-4	TRBJ1-1	.	TRBD1	TGTGCCAGCAGCGCGGACAGGGCGGCTGAAGCTTTCTTT	CASSADRAAEAFF
TRBV7-2	TRBJ2-2	.	.	TGTGCCAGCAGCCACCAGCATCGCACCGGGGAGCTGTTTTTT	CASSHQHRTGELFF
TRBV29-1	TRBJ2-3	.	TRBD2	TGCAGCGTCGCGCGGGGGGCTCCAGATACGCAGTATTTT	CSVARGAPDTQYF
TRBV28	TRBJ1-2	.	TRBD1	TGTGCCGTAAACAGGGGTTCCGGCTACACCTTC	CAVNRGSGYTF
TRBV7-9	TRBJ2-5	.	.	TGTGCCAGCAGTCTTACCTGGGGCGGGCAAGAGACCCAGTACTTC	CASSLTWGGQETQYF
TRBV29-1	TRBJ1-2	.	TRBD1	TGCAGCGCAAGGACAGGGGCGCTGTATGGCTACACCTTC	CSARTGALYGYTF
TRBV12-3/TRBV12-4	TRBJ1-6	.	.	TGTGCCAGCAGTTTAGTCCGGAATTCACCCCTCCACTTT	CASSLVRNSPLHF
TRBV7-9	TRBJ1-6	.	.	TGTGCCAGCAGCTTATTACAGGAAAATTCACCCCTCCACTTT	CASSLLQENSPLHF
TRBV6-4	TRBJ1-2	once	TRBD1	TGTGCCACCCGGGACAGGCGAGGCTACACCTTC	CATRDRRGYTF
TRBV29-1	TRBJ1-2	.	TRBD1	TGCAGCGTGGACAGGGATGGGAACTATGGCTACACCTTC	CSVDRDGNYGYTF
TRBV5-6	TRBJ2-4	.	TRBD2	TGTGCCAGCAGCTTGGGGCTAGCGGGCATTCAGTACTTC	CASSLGLAGIQYF
TRBV7-9	TRBJ1-4	.	.	TGTGCCAGCAGCTTAGGCTCAGGGACTCTGGAAAAACTGTTTTTT	CASSLGSGTLEKLFF
TRBV3-1	TRBJ1-1	.	.	TGTGCCAGCAGCCCCCCTAAGAGGGGAAGGACTGAAGCTTTCTTT	CASSPPKRGRTEAFF
TRBV30	TRBJ2-1	.	.	TGTGCCTGGAGTGTAAGTCTCAATGAGCAGTTCTTC	CAWSVSLNEQFF
TRBV7-9	TRBJ2-3	once	.	TGTGCCAGCAGCTTAGAATCAGATACGCAGTATTTT	CASSLESDTQYF
TRBV30	TRBJ1-2	.	.	TGTGCCTGGATTACGACAGTGGAGGGCTACACCTTC	CAWITTVEGYTF
TRBV2	TRBJ2-2	.	.	TGTGCCAGCAGGACAACATGGACCGGGGAGCTGTTTTTT	CASRTTWTGELFF
TRBV19	TRBJ1-2	.	.	TGTGCCAGTAGATCTACTGGGATCTATGGCTACACCTTC	CASRSTGIYGYTF
TRBV20-1	TRBJ1-4	.	.	TGCAGTGCAAACCGGGACGGTGATAATGAAAAACTGTTTTTT	CSANRDGDNEKLFF
TRBV7-3	TRBJ1-2	once	TRBD1	TGTGCCAGCAGCCCAAGGGGACAGGGGGCGCGGGGTGGCTACACCTTC	CASSPRGQGARGGYTF
TRBV29-1	TRBJ1-5	.	.	TGCAGCGTTGAACTGGAAAACAATCAGCCCCAGCATTTT	CSVELENNQPQHF
TRBV20-1	TRBJ1-4	.	.	TGCAGTGCCTCCGACGAGGGTGAAAAACTGTTTTTT	CSASDEGEKLFF
TRBV6-4	TRBJ1-2	.	TRBD1	TGTGCCAGCAGTAAGGGGGCAGGAGGCTACACCTTC	CASSKGAGGYTF
TRBV6-6	TRBJ1-2	.	.	TGTGCCAGCAGTACACGAGAGGGGCGAGACTATGGCTACACCTTC	CASSTREGRDYGYTF
TRBV28	TRBJ2-1	.	TRBD2	TGTGCCAGCAGTCCCCGGACTAGCGGAAGACCTGAGCAGTTCTTC	CASSPRTSGRPEQFF
TRBV5-6	TRBJ1-1	.	.	TGTGCCAGCAGCTTGGACAGCCCCACTGAAGCTTTCTTT	CASSLDSPTEAFF